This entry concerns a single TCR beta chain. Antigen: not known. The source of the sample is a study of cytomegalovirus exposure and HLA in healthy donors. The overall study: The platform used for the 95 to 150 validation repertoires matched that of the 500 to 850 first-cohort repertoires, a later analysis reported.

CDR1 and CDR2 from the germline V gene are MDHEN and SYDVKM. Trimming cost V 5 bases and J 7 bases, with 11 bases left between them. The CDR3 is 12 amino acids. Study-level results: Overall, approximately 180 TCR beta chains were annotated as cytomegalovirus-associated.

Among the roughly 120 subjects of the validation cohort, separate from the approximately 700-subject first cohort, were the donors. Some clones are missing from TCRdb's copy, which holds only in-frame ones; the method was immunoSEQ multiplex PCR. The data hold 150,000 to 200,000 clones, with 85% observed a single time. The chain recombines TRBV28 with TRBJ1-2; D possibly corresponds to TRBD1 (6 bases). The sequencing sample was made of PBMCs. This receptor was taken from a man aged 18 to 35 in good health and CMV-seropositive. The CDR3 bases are TGTGCCAGCAGTCTCAGGGGTCCTGGCTACACCTTC. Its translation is CASSLRGPGYTF.